The clone carrying this TCR beta chain was seen more than once but under ten times. Antigen unknown. There are 14 residues in the CDR3. Germline CDR1 reads KGHSH; CDR2 reads LQKENI. Trimming removed 3 bases at V and 4 bases at J, with 9 bases between. Production of TCR cDNA was by 5'RACE template switching, which also added a universal primer site and UMIs. MiXCR was run by TCRdb on the 5' RACE reads, yielding one entry per CDR3 protein. In the table there are under 300,000 distinct CDR3 sequences, 6.9% of which are singletons. The data originate from a study of T cells after yellow fever vaccination. General study findings and limits: Some clonotypes were seen in both the CD4 and the CD8 compartments. These made up a small share and likely arose from convergent recombination. Most primary-vaccination clones reappeared after the booster (about 97% CD4, 75% to 90% CD8).

This TCR was sampled from a man aged 25-45 years who received the YFV17D yellow fever vaccine. The J gene is TRBJ1-4, the V gene TRBV18, with D unclear. The sample was CD4+ T cells sorted from PBMCs, taken 15 days after the yellow fever booster vaccination. The CDR3 DNA follows: TGTGCCAGCTCACCGGTCACCGTTAATGAAAAACTGTTTTTT. Protein sequence: CASSPVTVNEKLFF.